Listed below are T cell receptor beta chains from one sample, sequenced in a study of human T cells and chemical hapten exposure. TCRdb analysed the RACE reads with MiXCR anew, one entry per CDR3 protein. The data show over 55,000 distinct CDR3 sequences, around 11% seen once. The material sequenced was whole blood, taken in connection with sensitization to the hapten diphenylcyclopropenone (DPC). The receptors here all came from a man aged 25-45 years with alopecia areata. Some clones in this sample may be carry-over from other donors' samples. The CDR3 runs from the conserved cysteine through the conserved F or W. The order of the fields is V gene, J gene, D gene, CDR3 protein. The D gene is left open where the match is weak.

TRBV27	TRBJ1-5	NA	CASSDLGIPHQPQHF
TRBV4-3	TRBJ2-7	TRBD2	CASSQDSAGERYEQYF
TRBV7-2	TRBJ2-7	NA	CASSLRTTSSYEQYF
TRBV5-4	TRBJ1-6	NA	CASSLAGAYNSPLHF
TRBV12-3/TRBV12-4	TRBJ1-1	NA	CASRRDTNTEAFF
TRBV28	TRBJ2-3	NA	CASRLGGQGPTDTQYF
TRBV12-3/TRBV12-4	TRBJ2-2	TRBD1	CASSLGPGQGVTGELFF
TRBV12-3/TRBV12-4	TRBJ2-1	NA	CASSRDSRDEQFF
TRBV3-1	TRBJ1-2	TRBD1	CASSQDRTGYGYTF
TRBV18	TRBJ2-5	NA	CASSPEGRQETQYF
TRBV6-5	TRBJ1-1	NA	CASSWRDLSFMNTEAFF
TRBV5-8	TRBJ2-7	TRBD1	CASSAGQGLYEQYF
TRBV5-1	TRBJ2-3	NA	CASSVPTASSTDTQYF
TRBV29-1	TRBJ1-6	TRBD1	CSAREGGTLHF
TRBV4-3	TRBJ2-1	NA	CASSQDSGLARSPYNEQFF
TRBV28	TRBJ2-2	TRBD1	CASSFPLTGGTGELFF
TRBV28	TRBJ2-5	NA	CASSGVAAETQYF
TRBV29-1	TRBJ1-5	NA	CSVGLSQKEPQHF
TRBV2	TRBJ2-1	TRBD1	CASSEWDRGSYNEQFF
TRBV6-2/TRBV6-3	TRBJ1-1	NA	CASSYDGVPTEAFF
TRBV28	TRBJ1-5	NA	CASRFFRDSNQPQHF
TRBV11-2	TRBJ2-1	NA	CASGNDRGQSYNEQFF
TRBV12-3/TRBV12-4	TRBJ1-1	TRBD1	CASSFGTAITEAFF
TRBV4-2	TRBJ2-3	NA	CASSGTTSTDTQYF
TRBV6-5	TRBJ1-1	TRBD1	CASSYSDRYTEAFF
TRBV7-6	TRBJ2-7	NA	CASSLAFGRYEQYF
TRBV4-3	TRBJ1-3	NA	CASSQVSVGTIYF
TRBV6-6	TRBJ1-3	NA	CASSYNIAVSGNTIYF
TRBV29-1	TRBJ2-5	NA	CSVEGGHQPGTQYF
TRBV20-1	TRBJ2-1	TRBD1	CSARRQGSSYNEQFF
TRBV30	TRBJ2-7	NA	CAWGLTYEQYF
TRBV3-1	TRBJ2-7	NA	CASSQDRSLGQYF